A single sample is the source of the 5 T cell receptor beta chains below, sequenced in a study of blood T cell repertoires in COVID-19. Sequencing was performed with immunoSEQ multiplex PCR; in TCRdb, only in-frame clones are kept and a portion is missing. In the table there are tens of thousands of clones, roughly 85% of which are singletons. Material: peripheral blood. These receptor sequences come from a woman aged 70-85 years with acute or convalescent COVID-19.

In the case of this clone: Its ends do not fully match the called genes, so a read error is possible. The rearrangement joins TRBV7-2 to TRBJ1-4, with 10 bases matching TRBD1. Germline CDR1 reads SGHTA; CDR2 reads FQGNSA. The CDR3 loop spans 13 amino acids. The CDR3 DNA follows: TGTGCCAGCAGCTTAGCCCCGGGACAGGGGACGGTATTT. Translation: CASSLAPGQGTVF.

The chain is built from TRBV5-8 and TRBJ2-3; 10 bases are a match to TRBD2. V lost 3 bases, J lost 4 bases, and 14 bases stayed unmatched. CDR3 length equals 18 residues. Germline loops: CDR1 SGHTS, CDR2 YDEGEE. This CDR3 is CASSSGSGRAFGPDTQYF. CDR3 coding DNA: TGTGCCAGCAGCTCAGGGAGCGGGAGGGCCTTTGGGCCAGATACGCAGTATTTT.

This chain connects TRBV19 to TRBJ2-7; 9 nucleotides agree with TRBD1. Germline CDR1 reads LNHDA; CDR2 reads SQIVND (reference sequence). The length of the CDR3 is 14 residues. Trimming at V came to 6 bases and at J to 3 bases, leaving 6 bases not matched to a gene. This CDR3 is CASRSPGQGYEQYF. The CDR3 region has the DNA TGTGCCAGTAGATCTCCGGGACAGGGCTACGAGCAGTACTTC.

The chain carries TRBV28 and TRBJ1-4; TRBD1 aligns across 11 bases. CDR3 length: 17 residues. J was trimmed by 1 base and V by 5 bases; bases with no gene match: 6. Looked up from germline, CDR1 is MDHEN and CDR2 is SYDVKM. CDR3 region: CASSPPGQGGTNEKLFF. CDR3 in DNA: TGTGCCAGCAGTCCACCGGGACAGGGGGGAACTAATGAAAAACTGTTTTTT.

The V call is TRBV15, the J call TRBJ1-4, with TRBD1 as a possible D gene (6 bases). V lost 5 bases, J lost 6 bases, and 16 bases lay in between. From germline, CDR1 is LNHNV and CDR2 YYDKDF (reference sequence). CDR3 size: 15 residues. CDR3 bases: TGTGCCACCAGCCGCAGAAAGGGGGGGGATGAAAAACTGTTTTTT. It encodes CATSRRKGGDEKLFF.